Below are 15 T cell receptor beta chains sequenced from a single sample in a study of pediatric ulcerative colitis. Assay: immunoSEQ multiplex PCR; the TCRdb copy retains only in-frame clones and omits some. The sample lists about 32,000 clones, around 80% occurring once. The source material was blood. The receptor source for this set is a boy between 10 and 17 years old with severe ulcerative colitis.

The rearrangement joins TRBV2 to TRBJ2-3; TRBD2 is a possible D gene (5 bases). This CDR3 has 13 amino acids. The V gene lost 4 bases and the J gene lost 2 bases, with 7 bases spanning the gap. Germline CDR1 SNHLY, CDR2 FYNNEI. CDR3 loop: CASSGGATDTQYF. The CDR3 DNA reads as TGTGCCAGCAGTGGGGGAGCCACAGATACGCAGTATTTT.

The J gene is TRBJ2-5, the V gene TRBV19; 9 bases line up with TRBD1. With 4 bases clipped from V and 2 bases from J, the junction kept 11 bases outside the gene matches. From germline, CDR1 is LNHDA and CDR2 SQIVND (reference sequence). The CDR3 extends over 17 amino acids. Written as DNA, the CDR3 is TGTGCCAGTAGTACCTACTGGACAGGGGATCGGCAAGAGACCCAGTACTTC. Translated: CASSTYWTGDRQETQYF.

This chain connects TRBV6-5 to TRBJ1-5, with 7 nucleotides matching TRBD1. Germline V CDR1 and CDR2: MNHEY, SVGAGI. J was trimmed by 3 bases and V by 8 bases; bases with no gene match: 7. CDR3 length: 14 residues. The CDR3 region is CASASTGVNQPQHF. As DNA, the CDR3 is TGTGCCAGCGCGTCCACAGGGGTCAATCAGCCCCAGCATTTT.

The V and J genes are TRBV5-6 and TRBJ2-5; D gene unclear. Germline-derived CDR1 and CDR2 are SGHDT and YYEEEE. The CDR3 runs to 15 residues. V shed 0 bases and J shed 0 bases, with 9 bases lying between them. The CDR3 region is CASSLARTNQETQYF. The CDR3 nucleotides read TGTGCCAGCAGCTTGGCTAGGACCAACCAAGAGACCCAGTACTTC.

The genes are TRBV6-5 and TRBJ1-2; no reliable D call. Trimming took off 0 bases at V and 2 bases at J, with 10 bases between the two ends. Germline-derived CDR1 and CDR2 are MNHEY and SVGAGI. The CDR3 is made up of 15 amino acids. CDR3 sequence: CASSYSHYRNYGYTF. As DNA, the CDR3 is TGTGCCAGCAGTTACTCGCATTACAGAAACTATGGCTACACCTTC.

This clone was observed a few times. This chain joins TRBV11-2 and TRBJ1-5, with 12 bases lining up with TRBD1. The CDR3 consists of 17 residues. Per germline, CDR1 SGHAT and CDR2 FQNNGV. V was clipped by 5 bases and J by 5 bases; unmatched bases: 10. CDR3 in amino acids: CASSAVGQGARDQPQHF. CDR3 sequence (DNA): TGTGCCAGCAGCGCAGTGGGACAGGGGGCTCGGGATCAGCCCCAGCATTTT.

The gene calls are TRBV6-1 and TRBJ1-5; tentatively, D is TRBD1 (6 bases). The CDR3 has 15 residues. Trimming pared 8 bases from V and 5 bases from J, leaving 19 bases between. Germline lookup yields CDR1 MNHNS and CDR2 SASEGT. The CDR3 region has the DNA TGTGCCAGCTTTACCGGGACACCGTGGGATCAGCCCCAGCATTTT. This gives the protein CASFTGTPWDQPQHF.

The V call is TRBV5-1, the J call TRBJ2-7; D unclear. This CDR3 has 12 residues. Germline V gene sequence: CDR1 SGHRS, CDR2 YFSETQ. V was cut by 4 bases and J by 3 bases, with 8 bases left in between. In nucleotides, the CDR3 is TGCGCCAGCAGCGAGGAGAACTACGAGCAGTACTTC. Its translation: CASSEENYEQYF.

The rearrangement uses TRBV5-6 and TRBJ1-5; D gene unclear. V lost 3 bases to trimming and J lost 4 bases, with 8 bases between them. CDR3 length: 13 amino acids. Germline V gene lookup returns CDR1 SGHDT and CDR2 YYEEEE. For the CDR3, the DNA is TGTGCCAGCAGCTCCGCCCGGAATCAGCCCCAGCATTTT. It codes for CASSSARNQPQHF.

The V call is TRBV11-2, the J call TRBJ2-7; D possibly corresponds to TRBD2 (6 bases). The CDR3 has 16 residues. V was clipped by 1 base and J by 2 bases, with 15 bases between them. In germline, CDR1 is SGHAT, CDR2 FQNNGV. The CDR3 region is CASSLVGGDFAYEQYF. For the CDR3, the DNA is TGTGCCAGCAGCTTAGTGGGGGGAGATTTTGCCTACGAGCAGTACTTC. The entire variable domain, with the rest obtained from reference TRBV11-2 and TRBJ2-7, is as follows: EAGVAQSPRYKIIEKRQSVAFWCNPISGHATLYWYQQILGQGPKLLIQFQNNGVVDDSQLPKDRFSAERLKGVDSTLKIQPAKLEDSAVYLCASSLVGGDFAYEQYFGPGTRLTVT.

The table lists this clone with a count of one. The genes are TRBV6-1 and TRBJ2-1, with 9 bases that match TRBD1. After removal of 6 bases from V and 5 bases from J, the junction contained 5 bases not matched to a gene. Germline V gene lookup returns CDR1 MNHNS and CDR2 SASEGT. CDR3 length: 14 amino acids. CDR3 protein: CASRQDRGHNEQFF. CDR3 nucleotide sequence: TGTGCCAGCAGGCAGGACAGGGGTCACAATGAGCAGTTCTTC.

The chain has TRBV19 and TRBJ2-1, with 9 positions matching TRBD2. The CDR3 loop spans 15 amino acids. Germline CDR1 and CDR2: LNHDA and SQIVND (reference sequence). Trimming removed 5 bases from V and 4 bases from J; junction bases left unmatched: 6. The CDR3 region has the DNA TGTGCCAGTAGTCCGCAGCGGGGGGTTTACAATGAGCAGTTCTTC. Its translation: CASSPQRGVYNEQFF.

The chain links TRBV4-3 to TRBJ2-6; D assignment may be TRBD1 or TRBD2 (5 bases each). CDR1 and CDR2 (germline): LGHNA, YSLEER. Trimming took 0 bases from V and 2 from J, leaving 8 bases between them. CDR3 length equals 16 residues. The CDR3: CASSQEWGPGANVLTF. The CDR3 bases are TGCGCCAGCAGCCAAGAATGGGGACCTGGGGCCAACGTCCTGACTTTC.

This clone was seen only once. The genes are TRBV7-9 and TRBJ1-2, with unresolved D. Trimming left V 3 bases short and J 8 bases short, with 13 bases between. Germline values: CDR1 SEHNR, CDR2 FQNEAQ (reference sequence). This CDR3 spans 13 amino acids. CDR3 coding DNA: TGTGCCAGCAGCTTGGCCTCGATGGGGGGCTACACCTTC. It translates to CASSLASMGGYTF. The full variable domain, rest sourced from reference TRBV7-9 and TRBJ1-2, is DTGVSQNPRHKITKRGQNVTFRCDPISEHNRLYWYRQTLGQGPEFLTYFQNEAQLEKSRLLSDRFSAERPKGSFSTLEIQRTEQGDSAMYLCASSLASMGGYTFGSGTRLTVV.

This chain joins TRBV28 and TRBJ2-7, with a weak D call TRBD1 (6 bases). The CDR3 has 12 amino acids. Trimming shortened V by 6 bases and J by 12 bases, and 18 bases separated the two germline ends. Looked up from germline, CDR1 is MDHEN and CDR2 is SYDVKM. This CDR3 reads CASSLNTRGRYF. The CDR3 DNA sequence: TGTGCCAGCAGCTTAAATACCAGGGGAAGGTACTTC.